Described below is a single T cell receptor beta chain sequence and its context. The source of the sample is a study of long-term antiretroviral therapy in people with HIV. The CDR3 length is 17 residues. In germline, CDR1 is SGHVS, CDR2 FQNEAQ. V lost 3 bases and J lost 3, with 18 bases in between. Treated in the United States were all of the participants with HIV. Running of the v3.0 immunoSEQ assay took place at survey level. The assay was immunoSEQ multiplex PCR, and TCRdb's table has in-frame clones only and misses some. The sample records tens of thousands of clones, roughly 77% being singletons.

This TCR came from a woman in her forties with HIV. The sequencing here drew on unsorted PBMCs, taken 0.5 years after starting antiretroviral therapy. The chain carries TRBV7-8 and TRBJ1-5; D is perhaps TRBD1 (6 bases). The CDR3, as DNA: TGTGCCAGCAGCTTGAATTCCGGACAGACGAACAATCAGCCCCAGCATTTT. Translating gives CASSLNSGQTNNQPQHF. Looking up the rest from reference TRBV7-8 and TRBJ1-5 gives the full variable domain: GAGVSQSPRYKVAKRGQDVALRCDPISGHVSLFWYQQALGQGPEFLTYFQNEAQLDKSGLPSDRFFAERPEGSVSTLKIQRTQQEDSAVYLCASSLNSGQTNNQPQHFGDGTRLSIL.